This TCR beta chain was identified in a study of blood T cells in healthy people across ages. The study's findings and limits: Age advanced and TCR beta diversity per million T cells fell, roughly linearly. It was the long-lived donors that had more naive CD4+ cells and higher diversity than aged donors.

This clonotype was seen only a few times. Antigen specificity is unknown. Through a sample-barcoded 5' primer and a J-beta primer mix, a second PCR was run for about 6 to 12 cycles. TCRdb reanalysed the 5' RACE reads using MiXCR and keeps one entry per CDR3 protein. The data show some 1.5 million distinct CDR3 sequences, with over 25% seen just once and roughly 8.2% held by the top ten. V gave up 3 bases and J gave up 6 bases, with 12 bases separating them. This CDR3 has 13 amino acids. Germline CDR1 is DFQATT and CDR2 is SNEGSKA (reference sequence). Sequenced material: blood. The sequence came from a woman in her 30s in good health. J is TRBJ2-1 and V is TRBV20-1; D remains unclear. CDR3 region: CSASLGISNEQFF. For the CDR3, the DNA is TGCAGTGCTAGCTTAGGAATATCCAATGAGCAGTTCTTC.